This TCR beta chain was sequenced for a study of T-cell reconstitution after alpha-beta-depleted transplantation in children (dated by TCRdb to the mid-2010s). In the study overall: Using TCR repertoire profiling, the study quantitatively followed how T-cell immune reconstitution unfolded in children after TCRalphabeta/CD19-depleted allogeneic hematopoietic cell transplantation. Broad study findings and their caveats: In some patients, high TCRbeta diversity at day 60 was attributed to recipient T cells and intrathymic progenitors that had survived conditioning. The apparently early recovery of alphabetaT-cell counts about two months after transplant reportedly depended on only several hundred rapidly expanded clones that came from non-depleted graft cells. Over the following months the frequencies of hyperexpanded clones went down, and after one year T-cell counts and TCRbeta diversity were mostly credited to newly produced T cells.

The treatment or condition label, as the study defines it: allogeneic hematopoietic cell transplantation with graft depleted of TCRalphabeta T cells and CD19 B cells. TCRalphabeta/CD19-depleted allogeneic hematopoietic cell grafts were given to the transplant recipients, all of whom were children. This clonotype was seen only a few times. Its recognized antigen is unknown. It has no much larger one-base neighbor in the sample; base qualities were not kept. V sheds 3 bases and J sheds 0 bases, leaving 12 bases between their ends. Via the germline V gene (reference sequence), CDR1 is DFQATT and CDR2 SNEGSKA. Including the terminal cysteine and phenylalanine, the CDR3 comprises 16 residues. Of all the DNA, just the CDR3 is kept, 48 bases in frame from base 1. The method behind the library was PCR. TCRdb shows the sequencer as Illumina HiSeq 2500. Molecular barcoding was employed in the preparation of TCR libraries, with unique molecular identifiers being used to normalize TCRbeta repertoire quantification. TCRdb took the public reads, trimmed them with fastp at Q25, ran MiXCR for clone calling and kept in-frame beta chains. Records with the same CDR3 protein are collapsed into one entry carrying the most frequent genes and DNA. This sample gives about 580,000 distinct CDR3 sequences in total; more than 20% of them show up just once. The ten largest account for less than 15% of the sample.

This chain is built from TRBV20-1 and TRBJ1-6; the D segment cannot be called with confidence. The sequencing used PBMCs, mostly from graft donor cells, collected 360 days after TCRalphabeta/CD19-depleted stem cell transplant. The TCR originated in a boy in the first two years of life who had a stem cell transplant for acute myeloid leukemia, so the T cells may come from the graft donor. At the DNA level, the sequence is TGCAGTGCTAGCGGTCCTACTCTCTCCTATAATTCACCCCTCCACTTT. It codes for CSASGPTLSYNSPLHF.